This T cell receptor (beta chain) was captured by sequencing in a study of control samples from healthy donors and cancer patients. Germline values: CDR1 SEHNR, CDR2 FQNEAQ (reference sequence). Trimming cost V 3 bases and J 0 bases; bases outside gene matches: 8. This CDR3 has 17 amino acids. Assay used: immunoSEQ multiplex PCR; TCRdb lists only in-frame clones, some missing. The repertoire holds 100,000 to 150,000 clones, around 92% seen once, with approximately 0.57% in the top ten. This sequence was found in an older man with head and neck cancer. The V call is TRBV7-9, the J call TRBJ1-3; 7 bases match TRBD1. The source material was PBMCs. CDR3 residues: CASSFVQGVDSGNTIYF. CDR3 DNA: TGTGCCAGCAGCTTCGTCCAGGGGGTAGACTCTGGAAACACCATATATTTT.